This note documents a single T cell receptor beta chain sequence. Method: immunoSEQ multiplex PCR; TCRdb's copy keeps in-frame clones and lacks some. The sample lists 200,000 to 250,000 clones; roughly 89% were seen once. Looked up from germline, CDR1 is SGHNT and CDR2 is YENEEA. The V end was cut by 3 bases, the J end by 0 bases, with 11 bases between. This CDR3 has 15 residues. This record belongs to a study of blood T cell repertoires in COVID-19. Up to 2 weeks before entering the study, exposed participants had met a COVID-19 case. The J gene is TRBJ1-1, the V gene TRBV11-3; D not certain. The sequencing input was PBMCs or T cells enriched from blood (not recorded which). The sequence came from a man aged 30-40 years who had been exposed to COVID-19. CDR3 DNA: TGTGCCAGCAGCTTTAGAATCCCAATGAACACTGAAGCTTTCTTT. Amino acid sequence: CASSFRIPMNTEAFF.